The source of this T cell receptor beta chain is a study of chemoradiotherapy in HPV16-positive cancers. Study outcomes and limitations: Candidate HPV-specific clones and E7-related TCR motifs grew in tumor during treatment.

The germline V gene encodes CDR1 SEHNR and CDR2 FQNEAQ (reference sequence). This CDR3 contains 17 residues. The trim removed 1 base at V and 5 bases at J, leaving 10 bases unmatched. The table came from immunoSEQ multiplex PCR; TCRdb's copy has only in-frame clones and leaves some out. The data show 65,000 to 80,000 clones, around nine tenths seen once. As regards this clone: Its antigen is currently unknown.

Source: blood, taken from a patient who underwent chemoradiotherapy. The V gene is TRBV7-9, the J gene TRBJ1-5; 8 nucleotides agree with TRBD1. The receptor's source is a human donor with HPV-associated anogenital cancer. CDR3 bases: TGTGCCAGCAGCTTAGGGGGGCTGGGGACAGGCTATCAGCCCCAGCATTTT. Its translation: CASSLGGLGTGYQPQHF.